These T cell receptor beta chains were read from a single sample in a study of T cells in localized non-small cell lung cancer. The data were produced by immunoSEQ multiplex PCR, yet TCRdb's version contains in-frame clones alone and is incomplete. The profile shows under 50,000 clones, 81% of them singletons. The source material was peripheral blood mononuclear cells, sampled before any cancer treatment. These receptor sequences come from a man aged 35-75 years with stage III lung adenocarcinoma. CDR3s include the opening cysteine and the closing phenylalanine or tryptophan. A D gene is named only where the DNA matches it firmly. Size values are once, few and many counts, or a class for expanded clones, and some rows have none.

d_gene	v_gene	j_gene	abundance	CDR3nt	CDR3aa
.	TRBV2	TRBJ2-5	once	TGTGCCAGCAGTGGGATGGGGGAGACCCAGTACTTC	CASSGMGETQYF
.	TRBV5-1	TRBJ2-1	.	TGCGCCAGCAGCCATTCCGAGACCATTAGAACAGGGTCCTCCTACAATGAGCAGTTCTTC	CASSHSETIRTGSSYNEQFF
TRBD1	TRBV5-4	TRBJ2-2	.	TGTGCCAGCAGCTTGGGAGGTAGGGGGCGACCCGGGGAGCTGTTTTTT	CASSLGGRGRPGELFF
TRBD1	TRBV5-4	TRBJ2-7	few	TGTGCCAGCAGGGTGGACAGGGGCTCCTACGAGCAGTACTTC	CASRVDRGSYEQYF
.	TRBV6-6	TRBJ2-2	few	TGTGCCAGCAGTACAGGACCCGCGACCGGGGAGCTGTTTTTT	CASSTGPATGELFF
.	TRBV10-2	TRBJ2-7	.	TGCGCCAGCAGTAAAACAGGGTATTACGAGCAGTACTTC	CASSKTGYYEQYF
.	TRBV11-2	TRBJ2-1	.	TGTGCCAGCAGCTCCATCTCCCCGACTAGAACGGTCAATGAGCAGTTCTTC	CASSSISPTRTVNEQFF
.	TRBV5-1	TRBJ1-1	few	TGCGCCAGCAGCTTGGCGGAGGTGCTCAACACTGAAGCTTTCTTT	CASSLAEVLNTEAFF
.	TRBV2	TRBJ1-4	.	TGTGCCAGCAGGGTACAGGGTGCTGGGGAAAAACTGTTTTTT	CASRVQGAGEKLFF
.	TRBV5-4	TRBJ2-5	.	TGTGCCAGCAGCTTGGTGGCAGTCCCTCAAGAGACCCAGTACTTC	CASSLVAVPQETQYF
TRBD2	TRBV6-4	TRBJ2-3	.	TGTGCCAGCAAGAAAGACGGGGGGGCAGGAACGCAGTATTTT	CASKKDGGAGTQYF
.	TRBV5-1	TRBJ1-1	.	TGCGCCAGCAGCGCACAGGGAAGAGGGGACACTGAAGCTTTCTTT	CASSAQGRGDTEAFF
.	TRBV9	TRBJ2-7	.	TGTGCCAGCAGCGTAGAGGGGGAGGGGAGCTACGAGCAGTACTTC	CASSVEGEGSYEQYF
.	TRBV15	TRBJ2-4	.	TGTGCCACCAGCAGAGATCTGGGGGGTGCCAAAAACATTCAGTACTTC	CATSRDLGGAKNIQYF
TRBD1	TRBV16	TRBJ2-7	once	TGTGCCAGCAGCCAAACGACAGGGGGCTCGAACGAGCAGTACTTC	CASSQTTGGSNEQYF
TRBD1	TRBV28	TRBJ2-7	.	TGTGCCAGCAGCCCCGTAGGGGGCGGCTCCTACGAGCAGTACTTC	CASSPVGGGSYEQYF
.	TRBV6-5	TRBJ1-2	.	TGTGCCAGCAGGAACCAGTATGGCTACACCTTC	CASRNQYGYTF
.	TRBV7-9	TRBJ1-3	once	TGTGCCAGCAGTTTCACCGGGAACTCTGGAAACACCATATATTTT	CASSFTGNSGNTIYF
.	TRBV6-6	TRBJ2-7	few	TGTGCCAGCAGTCTCCACGACCCGTCCTACTTC	CASSLHDPSYF
.	TRBV7-9	TRBJ1-1	.	TGTGCCAGCAGCTATGGACAGTTTCCCGAAGCTTTCTTT	CASSYGQFPEAFF
.	TRBV15	TRBJ1-5	.	TGTGCCACCAGCAGAGATGAGGTTCCGGATCAGCCCCAGCATTTT	CATSRDEVPDQPQHF
.	TRBV6-6	TRBJ2-2	.	TGTGCCAGTTGGGGTACCGGGGAGCTGTTTTTT	CASWGTGELFF
TRBD2	TRBV4-2	TRBJ2-1	.	TGTGCCAGCAGCCCCAAAGATGGACTAGCGGCCGACGGTGAGCAGTTCTTC	CASSPKDGLAADGEQFF
TRBD2	TRBV5-1	TRBJ2-5	.	TGCGCCAGCAGCTTGGGACTAGCGGGGGACATCCAAGAGACCCAGTACTTC	CASSLGLAGDIQETQYF
.	TRBV9	TRBJ2-6	.	TGTGCCAGCAGCCATAACAGGAACGGGGCCAACGTCCTGACTTTC	CASSHNRNGANVLTF
.	TRBV4-2	TRBJ1-1	.	TGTGCCAGCAGCCAAGATCAAGACACTGAAGCTTTCTTT	CASSQDQDTEAFF
.	TRBV7-3	TRBJ1-1	.	TGTGCCAGCAGCCCCAGGGGTCGGAACACTGAAGCTTTCTTT	CASSPRGRNTEAFF
TRBD2	TRBV5-1	TRBJ2-1	.	TGCGCCAGCATCCTTAGCGGGGGCCTCTACAATGAGCAGTTCTTC	CASILSGGLYNEQFF
.	TRBV11-2	TRBJ1-5	.	TGTGCCAGCAGCTTAGATTGGGTTGGAAGCAATCAGCCCCAGCATTTT	CASSLDWVGSNQPQHF
.	TRBV19	TRBJ2-7	.	TGTGCCAGTAAACTCTCCTATGGGGACTACGAGCAGTACTTC	CASKLSYGDYEQYF
.	TRBV9	TRBJ1-1	.	TGTGCCAGCAGTCGGGGATCCTTCACGAACACTGAAGCTTTCTTT	CASSRGSFTNTEAFF
TRBD2	TRBV6-5	TRBJ2-2	.	TGTGCCAGCAGTTACTCGCGGGGGGGCCACGGGGAGCTGTTTTTT	CASSYSRGGHGELFF
.	TRBV6-1	TRBJ2-7	.	TGTGCCAGCAAGGTGACATCCCTATCCACGTACGAGCAGTACTTC	CASKVTSLSTYEQYF
.	TRBV11-2	TRBJ2-7	.	TGTGCCAGCAGCTTAGCTGCGACAACCCACGAGCAGTACTTC	CASSLAATTHEQYF
.	TRBV21-1	TRBJ1-1	once	TGTGCCAGCAGCAAAGTATTTAGACACGTCAACACTGAAGCTTTCTTT	CASSKVFRHVNTEAFF
.	TRBV27	TRBJ2-7	.	TGTGCCAGCAGTTTATCGATAAGGGGGTACGAGCAGTACTTC	CASSLSIRGYEQYF
TRBD2	TRBV19	TRBJ2-4	few	TGTGCCAGTACCAGCCCACCAGGGACTAGCGGAGCCAAAAACATTCAGTACTTC	CASTSPPGTSGAKNIQYF
.	TRBV5-5	TRBJ1-1	once	TGTGCCAGCAGCTTGTACAGGGAAGCTTTCTTT	CASSLYREAFF
.	TRBV5-1	TRBJ1-3	once	TGCGCCAGCAGCTTTAGGGGAGCAGGAAACACCATATATTTT	CASSFRGAGNTIYF
.	TRBV7-6	TRBJ2-2	.	TGTGCCAGCAGTCCGCTAGAGGGTGACACCGGGGAGCTGTTTTTT	CASSPLEGDTGELFF
TRBD1	TRBV9	TRBJ1-2	.	TGTGCCAGCAGCGTAGGGTTTGGGCCGGGACAGGTCTATGGCTACACCTTC	CASSVGFGPGQVYGYTF
.	TRBV6-1	TRBJ2-5	once	TGTGCCACGATAGGGCCCGGGTTCGGAGAGACCCAGTACTTC	CATIGPGFGETQYF
.	TRBV6-6	TRBJ1-5	.	TGTGCCAGCAGAACGAACAGATACAATCAGCCCCAGCATTTT	CASRTNRYNQPQHF
TRBD1	TRBV5-1	TRBJ2-1	.	TGCGCCAGCAGCTTGGGGGACAGGGTTAATGAGCAGTTCTTC	CASSLGDRVNEQFF
.	TRBV18	TRBJ2-5	.	TGTGCCAGCTTAACGGGCAGGGCCCAAGAGACCCAGTACTTC	CASLTGRAQETQYF
TRBD1	TRBV4-2	TRBJ2-1	.	TGTGCCAGCAGCCAAGGTATGGCAGGGGGCGGCGAGCAGTTCTTC	CASSQGMAGGGEQFF
.	TRBV5-1	TRBJ1-1	.	TGCGCCAGCAGCTTGGATGAGACTGAAGCTTTCTTT	CASSLDETEAFF
TRBD1	TRBV19	TRBJ1-1	.	TGTGCCAGTAGTAGAGGGACAGGGGCGAACACTGAAGCTTTCTTT	CASSRGTGANTEAFF
TRBD1	TRBV2	TRBJ2-2	.	TGTGCCAGCAGAGAGACAGGGCATGGGGTCGGCACCGGGGAGCTGTTTTTT	CASRETGHGVGTGELFF
TRBD1	TRBV29-1	TRBJ2-3	.	TGCAGCGTTGTGGGACAGGTGTCTAGTAGGGGCACAGATACGCAGTATTTT	CSVVGQVSSRGTDTQYF
.	TRBV7-6	TRBJ1-1	.	TGTGCCAGCAGGGAAAAACTTAACACTGAAGCTTTCTTT	CASREKLNTEAFF
TRBD1	TRBV5-1	TRBJ1-1	.	TGCGCCAGCAGCTTGAAGACAGGGGGCGCGGACACTGAAGCTTTCTTT	CASSLKTGGADTEAFF
.	TRBV30	TRBJ2-6	.	TGTGCCTGGATGGGGGACTTCGCCAACTCTGGGGCCAACGTCCTGACTTTC	CAWMGDFANSGANVLTF